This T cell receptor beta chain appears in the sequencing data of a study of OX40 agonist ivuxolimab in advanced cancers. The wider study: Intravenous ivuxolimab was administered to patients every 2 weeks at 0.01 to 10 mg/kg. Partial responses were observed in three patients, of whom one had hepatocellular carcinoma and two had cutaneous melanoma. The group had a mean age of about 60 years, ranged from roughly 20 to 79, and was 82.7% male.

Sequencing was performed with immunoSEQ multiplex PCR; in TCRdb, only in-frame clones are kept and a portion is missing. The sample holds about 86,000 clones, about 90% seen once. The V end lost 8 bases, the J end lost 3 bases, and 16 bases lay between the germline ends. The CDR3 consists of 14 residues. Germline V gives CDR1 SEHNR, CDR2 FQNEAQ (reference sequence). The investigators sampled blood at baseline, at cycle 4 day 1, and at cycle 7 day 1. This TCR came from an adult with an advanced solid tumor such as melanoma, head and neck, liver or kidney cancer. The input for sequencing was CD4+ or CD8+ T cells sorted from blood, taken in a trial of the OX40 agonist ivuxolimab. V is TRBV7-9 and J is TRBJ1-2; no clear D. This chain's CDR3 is CASASLGEDYGYTF. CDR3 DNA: TGTGCCAGCGCCAGCCTGGGAGAGGACTATGGCTACACCTTC.